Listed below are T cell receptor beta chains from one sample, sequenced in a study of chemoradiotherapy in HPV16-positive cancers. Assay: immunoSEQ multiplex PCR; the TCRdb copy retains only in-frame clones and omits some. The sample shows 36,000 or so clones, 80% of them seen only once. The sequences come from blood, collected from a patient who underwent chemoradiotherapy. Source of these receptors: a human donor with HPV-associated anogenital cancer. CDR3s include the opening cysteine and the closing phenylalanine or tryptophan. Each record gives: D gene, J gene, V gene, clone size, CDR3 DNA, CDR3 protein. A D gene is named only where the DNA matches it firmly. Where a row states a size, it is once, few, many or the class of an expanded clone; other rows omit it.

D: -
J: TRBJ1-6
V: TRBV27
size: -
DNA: TGTGCCAGCAGTCCACGACGGGCTTCACCCCTCCACTTT
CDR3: CASSPRRASPLHF

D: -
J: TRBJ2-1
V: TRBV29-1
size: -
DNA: TGCAGCGTTGAAGTTCAGGGGCGGTACAATGAGCAGTTCTTC
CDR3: CSVEVQGRYNEQFF

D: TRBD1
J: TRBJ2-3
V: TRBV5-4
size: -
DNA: TGTGCCAGCAGCCGGACAGGGGGAGGCACAGATACGCAGTATTTT
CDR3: CASSRTGGGTDTQYF

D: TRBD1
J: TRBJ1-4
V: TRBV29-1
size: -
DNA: TGCAGCGTTGAGGTGGGACAGGGGACGCGGTTAGGTGAAAAACTGTTTTTT
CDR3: CSVEVGQGTRLGEKLFF

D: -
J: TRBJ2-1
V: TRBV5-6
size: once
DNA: TGTGCCAGCAGCTCATATAGGGGGACCTACAATGAGCAGTTCTTC
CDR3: CASSSYRGTYNEQFF

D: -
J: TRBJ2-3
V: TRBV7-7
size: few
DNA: TGTGCCAGCAGCTTAGGCGGTACAGATACGCAGTATTTT
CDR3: CASSLGGTDTQYF

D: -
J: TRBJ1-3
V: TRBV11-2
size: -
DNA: TGTGCCAGCAGTACCTTCGCCAGGGGAAAGGGTGTGGCTGGAAACACCATATATTTT
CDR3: CASSTFARGKGVAGNTIYF

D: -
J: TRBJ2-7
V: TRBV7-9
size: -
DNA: TGTGCCAGCAGCCGGAATTACGAGCAGTACTTC
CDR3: CASSRNYEQYF

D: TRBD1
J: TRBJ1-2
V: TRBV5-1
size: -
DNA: TGCGCCATACAAACAGGGGATGGGTATGGCTACACCTTC
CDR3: CAIQTGDGYGYTF

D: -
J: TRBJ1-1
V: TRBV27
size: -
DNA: TGTGCCAGCAGTTTATCAGGGCGAGGGTCTTTCACTGAAGCTTTCTTT
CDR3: CASSLSGRGSFTEAFF

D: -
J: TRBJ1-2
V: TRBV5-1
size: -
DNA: TGCGCCAGCAGCTTGAACAGGCAGAACTATGGCTACACCTTC
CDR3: CASSLNRQNYGYTF

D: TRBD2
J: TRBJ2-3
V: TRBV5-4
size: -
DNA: TGTGCCAGCAGCATCGGGGGGGACGGCACAGATACGCAGTATTTT
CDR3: CASSIGGDGTDTQYF

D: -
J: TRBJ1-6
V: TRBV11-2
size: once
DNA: TGTGCCAGCAGCTTGTGGAGGGGCGTAAGCTCCTATAATTCACCCCTCCACTTT
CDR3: CASSLWRGVSSYNSPLHF

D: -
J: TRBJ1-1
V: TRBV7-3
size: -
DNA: TGTGCCAGCAGCTTAACATCGACAGCCCGGAACACTGAAGCTTTCTTT
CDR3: CASSLTSTARNTEAFF

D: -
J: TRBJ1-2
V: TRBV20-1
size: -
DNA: TGCAGTGCTAGCGGCCAGTATGGCTACACCTTC
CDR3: CSASGQYGYTF

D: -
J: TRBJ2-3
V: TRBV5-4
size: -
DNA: TGTGCCAGCAGCTCCGGGACTCCACGGGATACGCAGTATTTT
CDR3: CASSSGTPRDTQYF

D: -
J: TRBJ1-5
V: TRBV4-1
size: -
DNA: TGCGCCAGCAGCCAAGTGGGCAGGGGCGTGGAGGGGCCCCAGCATTTT
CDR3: CASSQVGRGVEGPQHF

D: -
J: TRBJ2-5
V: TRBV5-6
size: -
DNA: TGTGCCAGCAGCTTTCCTCATCTCGGGAAGAAGACCCAGTACTTC
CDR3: CASSFPHLGKKTQYF

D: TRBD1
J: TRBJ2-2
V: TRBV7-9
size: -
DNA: TGTGCCAGCAGCCAACAGGGGGCGGCGGGGGAGCTGTTTTTT
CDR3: CASSQQGAAGELFF

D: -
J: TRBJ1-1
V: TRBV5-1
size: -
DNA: TGCGCCAGCAGCTTTCGAGGGGGAGACACTGAAGCTTTCTTT
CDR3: CASSFRGGDTEAFF

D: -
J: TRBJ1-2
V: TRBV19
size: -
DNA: TGTGCCAGTAGAGGGGTCTATGGCTACACCTTC
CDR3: CASRGVYGYTF

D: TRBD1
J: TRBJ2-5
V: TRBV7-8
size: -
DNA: TGTGCCAGCAGCTTAGCGGCAGGGGGCCCGGGAGAGACCCAGTACTTC
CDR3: CASSLAAGGPGETQYF

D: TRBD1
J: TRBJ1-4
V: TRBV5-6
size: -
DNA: TGTGCCAGCAGCTTCGACAGGGGTTTAAATGAAAAACTGTTTTTT
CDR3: CASSFDRGLNEKLFF

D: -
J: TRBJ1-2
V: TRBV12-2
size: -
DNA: TGTGCAAGTCGCCGGACCCGGGTTGAGGGCTACACCTTC
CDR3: CASRRTRVEGYTF

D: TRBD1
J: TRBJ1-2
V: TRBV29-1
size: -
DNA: TGCAGCGTTGCCACAGGGGGCGCAAATGGCTACACCTTC
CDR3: CSVATGGANGYTF

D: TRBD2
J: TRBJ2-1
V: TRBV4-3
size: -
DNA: TGCGCCAGCAGCCGTCGGCTAGCGGGGGGGCAGGTTCGGGACAATGAGCAGTTCTTC
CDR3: CASSRRLAGGQVRDNEQFF

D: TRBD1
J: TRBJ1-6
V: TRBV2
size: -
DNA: TGTGCCGGGTCAGGACAGGGAGGTTCACCCCTCCACTTT
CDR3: CAGSGQGGSPLHF

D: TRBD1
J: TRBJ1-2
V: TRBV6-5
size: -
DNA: TGTGCCAGCAGTTACTCGACAGGGGGCTATGGCTACACCTTC
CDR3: CASSYSTGGYGYTF

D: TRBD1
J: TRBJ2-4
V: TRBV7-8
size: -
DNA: TGTGCCAGCAGCTTATCCCCTAGGGGGCGCGGCAAAAACATTCAGTACTTC
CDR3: CASSLSPRGRGKNIQYF

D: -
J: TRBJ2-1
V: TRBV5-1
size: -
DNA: TGCGCCAGCAGCTTGGAGGGAGCCTACAATGAGCAGTTCTTC
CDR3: CASSLEGAYNEQFF

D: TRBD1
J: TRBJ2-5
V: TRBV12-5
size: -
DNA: TGTGCTAGTGGTTTGGGACAGGGGGCGTGGGAGACCCAGTACTTC
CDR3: CASGLGQGAWETQYF

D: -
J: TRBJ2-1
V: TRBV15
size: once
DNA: TGTGCCACCAGCAGAGATCGGGGGCTTAGCAATGAGCAGTTCTTC
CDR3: CATSRDRGLSNEQFF

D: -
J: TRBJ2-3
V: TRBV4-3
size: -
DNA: TGCGCCAGCAGCCAAGATTGGGGGCTCGGCACAGATACGCAGTATTTT
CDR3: CASSQDWGLGTDTQYF